One and the same sample provided the 12 T cell receptor beta chains below, sequenced in a study of blood T cell repertoires in COVID-19. Some clones are missing from TCRdb's copy, which holds only in-frame ones; the method was immunoSEQ multiplex PCR. The table shows tens of thousands of clones, with 60% to 85% occurring only once. The specimen sequenced was peripheral blood. All receptors derive from a man in his sixties with acute or convalescent COVID-19.

The chain has TRBV7-9 and TRBJ2-3; no definite D call. Germline V lookup: CDR1 SEHNR, CDR2 FQNEAQ (reference sequence). With 2 bases removed from V and 7 bases from J, the gap between germline ends came to 7 bases. The CDR3 has 12 residues. The CDR3 coding sequence is TGTGCCAGCAGCTTACAGTTGAATACGCAGTATTTT. It specifies CASSLQLNTQYF.

This chain links TRBV14 with TRBJ2-2; TRBD2 might be the D (6 bases). The CDR3 is 16 amino acids. The V gene's germline CDR1 is SGHDN and CDR2 FVKESK. Trimming cost V 1 base and J 3 bases, with 12 bases left between them. The CDR3 loop is CASSQVGGLDTGELFF. The CDR3 DNA reads as TGTGCCAGCAGCCAAGTAGGAGGGTTGGACACCGGGGAGCTGTTTTTT. Complete variable domain (other parts from reference TRBV14 and TRBJ2-2): EAGVTQFPSHSVIEKGQTVTLRCDPISGHDNLYWYRRVMGKEIKFLLHFVKESKQDESGMPNNRFLAERTGGTYSTLKVQPAELEDSGVYFCASSQVGGLDTGELFFGEGSRLTVL.

The chain links TRBV5-3 to TRBJ1-5; tentatively, D is TRBD1 (5 bases). TRBV5-3 counts as an open reading frame of uncertain function. This CDR3 spans 11 amino acids. V was pared by 7 bases and J by 11 bases, with 13 bases between. In DNA, the CDR3 is TGTGCCAGAGGGGGGGGATTGGCCCAGCATTTT. Translating gives CARGGGLAQHF.

The rearrangement uses TRBV5-6 and TRBJ2-7, with D unclear. This CDR3 comprises 15 residues. The V gene lost 5 bases and the J gene lost 0 bases, with 15 bases spanning the gap. Germline V CDR1 and CDR2: SGHDT, YYEEEE. CDR3 nucleotides: TGTGCCAGCAGTTCCCCTTTGGAGAGCTCCTACGAGCAGTACTTC. Its protein is CASSSPLESSYEQYF.

This sequence joins TRBV19 and TRBJ2-2; the D is unclear. Trimming took 8 bases from V and 0 from J, leaving 10 bases between them. This CDR3 spans 14 amino acids. Per the germline V gene, CDR1 is LNHDA and CDR2 is SQIVND (reference sequence). CDR3 DNA sequence: TGTGCCAGTCGCTGGCAGACGAACACCGGGGAGCTGTTTTTT. Translating it yields CASRWQTNTGELFF.

This chain uses TRBV10-2 with TRBJ2-2; 8 positions agree with TRBD2. The CDR3 is 14 amino acids. Germline V gives CDR1 WSHSY, CDR2 SAAADI. V gave up 4 bases and J gave up 6 bases; unmatched junction bases: 4. In DNA, the CDR3 is TGCGCCAGCAGTGTTCTCGGGGGGGCCGGGGAGCTGTTTTTT. Translating it yields CASSVLGGAGELFF.

This clone was counted at least ten times. V gene TRBV6-6 combines with J gene TRBJ1-1; D is unclear. V was cut by 7 bases and J by 0 bases, with 9 bases left in between. The length of the CDR3 is 13 residues. Germline V gene data show CDR1 as MNHNY and CDR2 as SVGAGI (reference sequence). CDR3 coding DNA: TGTGCCAGCACCACTAGAGTGAACACTGAAGCTTTCTTT. Its protein is CASTTRVNTEAFF.

Written as DNA, the CDR3 is TGTGCCAGCAGCTTGTTGGGACAGACCTACAATGAGCAGTTCTTC. Translating it yields CASSLLGQTYNEQFF. The J gene is TRBJ2-1, the V gene TRBV7-2, with 7 nucleotides matching TRBD1. Per germline, CDR1 SGHTA and CDR2 FQGNSA. This CDR3 has 15 residues. V was pared by 3 bases and J by 2 bases, with 4 bases of the junction left unmatched.

The CDR3 sequence: CASSLQTGGVKNIQYF. The CDR3 nucleotides are TGTGCCAGCAGCCTTCAGACCGGGGGAGTCAAAAACATTCAGTACTTC. V gene TRBV7-2 combines with J gene TRBJ2-4; D perhaps matches TRBD2 (6 bases). The germline CDR1 and CDR2 sequences are SGHTA and FQGNSA. V gave up 5 bases and J gave up 3 bases, with 17 bases separating them. The CDR3 runs 16 residues.

This clone appeared once. The chain joins TRBV2 to TRBJ1-1, with D hard to call. The CDR3 runs to 13 residues. The germline gives CDR1 SNHLY, CDR2 FYNNEI. The ends were cut back, 8 bases at V and 0 bases at J, with 10 bases in the middle. CDR3 coding DNA: TGTGCCAGCGGAGAGGATATGAACACTGAAGCTTTCTTT. It specifies CASGEDMNTEAFF.

This clone was detected only once. The rearrangement uses TRBV7-8 and TRBJ1-1; D is unclear. V lost 5 bases to trimming and J lost 4 bases, with 14 bases between them. Germline V CDR1 and CDR2: SGHVS, FQNEAQ. The CDR3 length is 14 residues. The CDR3 reads CASSPRVPGTEAFF. In DNA form, the CDR3 reads TGTGCCAGCAGCCCACGTGTCCCAGGCACTGAAGCTTTCTTT.

Many counts were recorded for this clone. CDR3 protein: CASSQTGTRSTSPYF. In nucleotides, the CDR3 is TGTGCCAGCAGCCAAACCGGGACAAGGAGTACGAGTCCGTACTTC. The rearrangement joins TRBV3-1 (or the pseudogene TRBV3-2) to TRBJ2-7, with D possibly matching TRBD1 (6 bases). With 2 bases removed from V and 12 bases from J, the gap between germline ends came to 23 bases. CDR1 and CDR2 from the germline V gene are LGHDT and YNNKEL (reference sequence). The CDR3 runs to 15 residues.